This record concerns one TCR beta chain sequence. The read comes to an end 3 residues before the CDR3 does, leaving the germline J gene to fill in the end. Trimming took 7 bases from V and 3 from J; bases not matched to a gene: 8. This CDR3 has 15 amino acids. Germline V gene sequence: CDR1 SGHRS, CDR2 YFSETQ. This record comes from a study of Tregs in tolerant kidney transplant recipients. Sequencing used immunoSEQ multiplex PCR; TCRdb keeps in-frame clones, though not all of them. The data include more than 6,000 clones; the top ten clones carry less than 7%. Related graft donors supplied nonmyeloablative bone marrow transplants, and mixed chimerism was transient.

The sample in question was CD4+ T cells from blood (PBMCs), obtained 6 months after the transplant. The TCR comes from a human patient who received a combined kidney and bone marrow transplant. A subset of T cells may come from the graft donor. This chain connects TRBV5-1 to TRBJ1-5; 9 bases are a match to TRBD1. CDR3 DNA (partial): TGCGCCAGCCGTCAGGGACAGGGTAACAATCAGCCC. This gives the protein CASRQGQGNNQP. The full CDR3 reads CASRQGQGNNQPQHF. The entire variable domain, with the rest obtained from reference TRBV5-1 and TRBJ1-5, is as follows: KAGVTQTPRYLIKTRGQQVTLSCSPISGHRSVSWYQQTPGQGLQFLFEYFSETQRNKGNFPGRFSGRQFSNSRSEMNVSTLELGDSALYLCASRQGQGNNQPQHFGDGTRLSIL.